This T cell receptor (beta chain) was obtained from a study of cytomegalovirus exposure and HLA in healthy donors (dated by TCRdb to the late 2010s). A note on the overall study: An earlier analysis of several hundred of the donors reported 250 to 300 Gb of sequence data and 117 million unique TCR beta sequences from about 200 million T cells. Roughly 300 gigabases of sequencing data and tens of millions of unique TCR sequences made up an early release that covered approximately 620 HLA-typed donors. Of the roughly 410 genotyped donors, roughly 80% were placed in the genetic ancestry cluster associated with self-reported Caucasian donors. The study was designed to test whether signatures of past pathogen exposure could be identified by cataloging public T cell receptors. The T cell repertoires of several hundred subjects were profiled by immunosequencing and related to cytomegalovirus serostatus. In addition to the first cohort of 500 to 850 subjects, a separate validation cohort of 120 different subjects was used. To predict cytomegalovirus infection status, the study combined high-throughput TCR immunosequencing, statistical association of individual TCRs with disease status, and machine learning. A later analysis re-examined previously published TCR beta repertoires from just over 650 donors and added high-resolution HLA genotyping to investigate patterns of TCR occurrence. Rather than using new phenotypic data, the later analysis identified candidate immune exposures from TCR beta sequences and from how often those sequences occurred across donors. An earlier analysis of fewer than 750 of the donors used high-throughput TCR beta sequencing to judge whether each TCR beta V gene segment behaved as functional or pseudogenic. Donor age, sex, ethnicity and CMV serostatus were compiled together with the repertoire data. A later genetic analysis used genome-wide SNP genotypes for about 65% of the 666 donors, treating that subset as a discovery cohort. Every repertoire in the discovery cohort had been generated on one and the same sequencing platform. HLA typing covered class I and class II loci at four-digit resolution. The number of typed donors differed by locus: roughly 629-630 for A, B, C, DRB1 and DQB1; 500 to 550 for DQA1; fewer than 610 for DPA1; and roughly 450 for DPB1. Several DR-DQ haplotypes were handled as single units for association and clustering because linkage in the cohort was strong. Among around 400 genotyped donors of the cohort, an average of about 220,000 unique TCR beta nucleotide sequences was sequenced per donor, of which about 19% were non-productive.

Of note for this clone: It has no known antigen specificity. Base qualities are missing; no much larger clone stands one base away.

The cohort was made up of roughly 670 healthy bone marrow donors. All cohort members were sampled while nominally healthy, although unrecorded immune exposures were likely present. The donor was CMV seronegative and was included in the group of a few hundred seronegative cohort members. Each donor provided a peripheral blood sample, and peripheral blood mononuclear cells were used for TCR beta sequencing. The Qiagen DNeasy Blood Extraction Kit was used to extract genomic DNA from the blood cell samples. Library prep was done by the immunoSEQ multiplex PCR assay. For the multiplex PCR, a mixture combining 60 forward primers for TCR Vbeta segments and 13 reverse primers for TCR Jbeta segments was used. The CDR3 region of rearranged TCR beta genes was amplified from genomic DNA by a multiplex PCR assay. The amplified TCR beta libraries were sequenced on the Illumina HiSeq System as 87-base-pair reads. On the study's bioinformatics: Across the 700 or so repertoires, a later analysis counted some 81 million unique TCR beta chains, roughly 11 million of which were shared by at least two donors. A nearest-neighbor algorithm error-corrected the raw reads and collapsed the reads into unique sequences, merging closely related sequences to remove PCR and sequencing errors. To assign V, D and J gene segments, CDR3 sequences were aligned to IMGT reference sequences. For a sequence to be retained, a match of at least six nucleotides to both a V gene segment and a J gene segment was required. Rearrangements were classified as productive when the CDR3 lacked stop codons and remained in frame with V and J, and all other rearrangements were classified as non-productive. Following IMGT convention, CDR3 was defined as the stretch from the second conserved V-encoded cysteine up to the conserved J-encoded phenylalanine. The earlier analysis of some 580 of the donors excluded any sequence lacking an unambiguous match to a single V gene segment. An earlier analysis of 550 to 650 of the donors classified V segments as functional when productive rearrangements were above 56.7% and as segregating when the standard deviation between donors was above 5%. A statistical classification framework was built for diagnosing cytomegalovirus status from the catalog of TCR beta chain sequences. In a later analysis, V and J genes were assigned by comparing TCR nucleotide sequences against IMGT/GENE-DB human TR gene sequences. In a later analysis, CDR3 sequences and most-parsimonious VDJ recombination scenarios were assigned using the TCRdist pipeline. In a later analysis, each TCR beta chain was defined by its CDR3 amino acid sequence together with its V-gene family, and reads without a unique V-gene family were excluded. To address suspected cross-contamination and a sequencing artifact, a later analysis removed under 600 highly shared, low-generation-probability nucleotide sequences. In a later analysis, a clonal expansion index for each public chain was calculated from normalized within-repertoire ranks of inferred template counts. In a later analysis, generation probabilities were computed using a VDJ recombination model fitted to out-of-frame rearrangements, and the results were checked against IGoR. In a later analysis, hypergeometric tests were used to score TCR-TCR, TCR-HLA and TCR-CMV co-occurrence, with a repertoire-size bias correction applied to TCR pairs. In a later analysis, false discovery rates were estimated by permuting HLA or CMV assignments 20 times. In a later analysis, co-occurring TCRs were grouped with DBSCAN, and TCRdist sequence similarity was added when clustering was performed within HLA-allele-positive subsets. Repertoires with fewer than 30,000 or more than 120,000 public chains, plus five repertoires with anomalous nucleotide sharing, were excluded from co-occurrence clustering. TCRdb holds this immuneACCESS table with in-frame rearrangements only. Some clones are missing; in checked studies, unresolved V genes explain under half, and the rest has no known cause. V, J and clone size reflect that table, while D and trimming were determined from the DNA. Present in this sample are around 130,000 clones, roughly four fifths of which were seen just once. The top ten clones comprise 2.5% to 3% of the sample.

The germline V gene specifies MNHNS as CDR1 and SASEGT as CDR2. CDR3 length: 14 amino acids, cysteine to phenylalanine. CDR3 DNA only is kept here, 42 bases in frame from base 1. Deletion took 3 bases off V and 8 bases off J, with a span of 16 bases between the germline ends. The investigation overall reported the following: A later analysis found that HLA-associated TCR beta chains were more clonally expanded and had lower generation probabilities than equally common non-associated chains. According to a later analysis, TCR association rates differed among HLA loci, with DRB1 alleles showing the most associated TCRs and HLA-C alleles showing the fewest. A later genetic analysis reported fewer N-insertions in productive TCRs among donors in an Asian-associated ancestry cluster than the approximately 670-donor mean. Most TCR sequences were observed very rarely across donors, whereas some public TCRs were present in many individuals. A later analysis reported that several top co-occurrence clusters appeared linked to parvovirus B19, influenza, CMV and Epstein-Barr virus. In the study, approximately 160 TCR beta chains were listed as associated with cytomegalovirus. The classifier was reported to diagnose cytomegalovirus status with high specificity and sensitivity in both the original cohort and the validation cohort. Correlated functional status among segregating V segments might reflect linkage disequilibrium, but an unknown experimental factor could not be ruled out. A further reported finding was that TCR beta sequences accurately predicted the HLA-A and HLA-B alleles for most subjects in the first cohort. The authors suggested that the approach could potentially be extended to other disease states and immunological phenotypes. An association between a missense DCLRE1C variant and V-gene and J-gene trimming of TCR beta chains was found in a later genetic analysis and replicated in an independent cohort. The only immune exposure information available for the cohort was CMV serostatus. The 87-base-pair reads could not distinguish some IMGT-functional V segments, including TRBV6-2 and TRBV6-3, so those segments were excluded. Because HLA typing was missing for some donors at each locus, association tests included only the typed subset. Strong co-occurrence of HLA alleles, especially DR and DQ, made assigning TCR associations to individual alleles difficult. In vitro tests confirmed that a few of the cytomegalovirus-associated TCR beta chains recognize cytomegalovirus antigens. The cohort was sequenced for TCR beta chains only, and without alpha or paired-chain data the features that could be detected were limited. Roughly uniform sequencing depth across donors was assumed in presence/absence analyses, although this assumption may not hold. Because counts were too low, under 20 rarely observed V segments, including chromosome 9 orphons, were left out of the earlier analysis of 587 of the donors. A cluster of highly shared sequence variants was judged likely to represent a technical artifact of the sequencing pipeline. Specific HLA alleles were associated with roughly 17,000 TCR beta sequences at a false discovery rate of 0.05 in a later analysis. In an earlier analysis of some 500 of the donors, most TCR beta V segments were observed in productive rearrangements about 90% or about 30% of the time, broadly matching IMGT annotations. In a later analysis, most CMV-associated TCR beta chains were found to appear HLA-restricted, with HLA associations seemingly driven largely by CMV exposure.

This clonotype was obtained from a boy between 2 and 15 years old in good health and CMV-seronegative. Sequencing was carried out using PBMCs. The chain couples TRBV6-1 to TRBJ1-2, and the D gene may be TRBD1, 5 bases matching. The bases are TGTGCCAGCAGTGACGGGACTTCAACTGGGGGCTACACCTTC. The resulting protein is CASSDGTSTGGYTF.